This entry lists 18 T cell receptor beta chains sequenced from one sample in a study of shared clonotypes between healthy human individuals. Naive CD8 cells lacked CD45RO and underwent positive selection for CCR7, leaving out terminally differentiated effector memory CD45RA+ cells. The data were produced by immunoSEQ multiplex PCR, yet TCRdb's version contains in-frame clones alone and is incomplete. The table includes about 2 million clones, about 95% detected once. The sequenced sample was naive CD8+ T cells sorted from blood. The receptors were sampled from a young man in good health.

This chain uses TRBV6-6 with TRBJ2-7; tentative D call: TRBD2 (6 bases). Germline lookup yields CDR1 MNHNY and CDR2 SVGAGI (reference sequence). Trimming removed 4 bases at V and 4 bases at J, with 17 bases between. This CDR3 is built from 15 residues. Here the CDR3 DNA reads TGTGCCAGCAGTTTGTCGGGGGATGGTTGGTACGAGCAGTACTTC. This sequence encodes CASSLSGDGWYEQYF.

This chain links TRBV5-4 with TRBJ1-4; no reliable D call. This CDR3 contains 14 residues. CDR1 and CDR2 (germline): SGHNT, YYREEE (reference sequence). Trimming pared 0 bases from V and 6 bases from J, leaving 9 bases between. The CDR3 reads CASSLAGGDEKLFF. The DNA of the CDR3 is TGTGCCAGCAGCTTGGCGGGCGGGGATGAAAAACTGTTTTTT.

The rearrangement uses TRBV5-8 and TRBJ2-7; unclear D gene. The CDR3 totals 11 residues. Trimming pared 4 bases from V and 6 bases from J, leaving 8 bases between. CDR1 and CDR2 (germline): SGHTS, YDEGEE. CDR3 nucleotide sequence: TGTGCCAGCAGCCCCGGGCTCGAGCAGTACTTC. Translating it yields CASSPGLEQYF. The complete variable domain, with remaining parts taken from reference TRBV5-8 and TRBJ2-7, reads EAGVTQSPTHLIKTRGQQATLRCSPISGHTSVYWYQQALGLGLQFLLWYDEGEERNRGNFPPRFSGRQFPNYSSELNVNALELEDSALYLCASSPGLEQYFGPGTRLTVT.

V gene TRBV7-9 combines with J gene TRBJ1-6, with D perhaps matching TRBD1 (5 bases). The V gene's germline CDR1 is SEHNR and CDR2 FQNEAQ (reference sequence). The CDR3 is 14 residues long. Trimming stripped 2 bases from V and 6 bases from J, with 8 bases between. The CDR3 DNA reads TGTGCCAGCAGCTTACCCGGGACTAATTCACCCCTCCACTTT. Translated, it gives CASSLPGTNSPLHF.

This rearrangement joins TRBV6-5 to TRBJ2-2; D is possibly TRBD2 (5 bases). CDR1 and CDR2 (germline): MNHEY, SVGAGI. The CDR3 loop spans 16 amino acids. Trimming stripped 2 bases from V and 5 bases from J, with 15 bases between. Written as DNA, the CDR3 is TGTGCCAGCAGTTACCTCAACGCGGGTTTAACCGGGGAGCTGTTTTTT. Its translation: CASSYLNAGLTGELFF.

CDR3 nucleotide sequence: TGTGCCAGCAGCTTGGAAATAGGGGCGCCTGAAGCTTTCTTT. The encoded protein is CASSLEIGAPEAFF. V gene TRBV5-4 combines with J gene TRBJ1-1; D is perhaps TRBD1 (5 bases). Germline values: CDR1 SGHNT, CDR2 YYREEE (reference sequence). There are 14 residues in the CDR3. V was pared by 0 bases and J by 6 bases, with 12 bases between.

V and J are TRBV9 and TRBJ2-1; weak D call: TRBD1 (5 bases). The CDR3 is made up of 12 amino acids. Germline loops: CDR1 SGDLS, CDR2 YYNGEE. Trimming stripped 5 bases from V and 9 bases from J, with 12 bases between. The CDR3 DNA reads TGTGCCAGCAGGACCCAGGGTGGTGAGCAGTTCTTC. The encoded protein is CASRTQGGEQFF.

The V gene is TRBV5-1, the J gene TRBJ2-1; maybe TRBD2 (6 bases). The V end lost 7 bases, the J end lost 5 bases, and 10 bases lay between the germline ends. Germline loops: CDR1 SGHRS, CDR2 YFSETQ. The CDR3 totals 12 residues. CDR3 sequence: CASRWGDNEQFF. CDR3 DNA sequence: TGCGCCAGCCGGTGGGGGGACAATGAGCAGTTCTTC.

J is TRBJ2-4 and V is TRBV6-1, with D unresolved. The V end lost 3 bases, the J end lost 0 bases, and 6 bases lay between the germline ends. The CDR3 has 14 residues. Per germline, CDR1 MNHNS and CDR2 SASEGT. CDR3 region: CASSEGPAKNIQYF. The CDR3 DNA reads TGTGCCAGCAGTGAGGGTCCAGCCAAAAACATTCAGTACTTC.

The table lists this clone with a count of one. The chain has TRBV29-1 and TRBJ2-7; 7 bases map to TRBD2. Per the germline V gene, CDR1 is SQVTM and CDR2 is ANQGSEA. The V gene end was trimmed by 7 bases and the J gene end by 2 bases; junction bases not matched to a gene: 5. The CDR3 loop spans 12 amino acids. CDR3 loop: CSAVAGTYEQYF. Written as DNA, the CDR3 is TGCAGCGCCGTAGCGGGTACCTACGAGCAGTACTTC.

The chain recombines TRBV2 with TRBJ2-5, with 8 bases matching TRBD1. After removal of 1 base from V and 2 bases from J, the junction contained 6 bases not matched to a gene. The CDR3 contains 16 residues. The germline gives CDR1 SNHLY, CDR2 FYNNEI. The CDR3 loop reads CASSEGGQGLQETQYF. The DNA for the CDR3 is TGTGCCAGCAGTGAAGGCGGACAGGGCTTGCAAGAGACCCAGTACTTC.

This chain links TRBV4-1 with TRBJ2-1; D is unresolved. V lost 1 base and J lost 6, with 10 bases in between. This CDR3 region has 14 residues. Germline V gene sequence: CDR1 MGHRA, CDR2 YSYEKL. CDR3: CASSQGHPGNEQFF. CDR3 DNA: TGCGCCAGCAGCCAAGGACATCCGGGCAATGAGCAGTTCTTC.

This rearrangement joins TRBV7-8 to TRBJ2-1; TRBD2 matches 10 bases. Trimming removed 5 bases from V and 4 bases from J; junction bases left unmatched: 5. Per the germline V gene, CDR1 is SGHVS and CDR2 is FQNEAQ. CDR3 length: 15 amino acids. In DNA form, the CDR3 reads TGTGCCAGCAGCGCGACTAGCGGGCGTTACAATGAGCAGTTCTTC. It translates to CASSATSGRYNEQFF.

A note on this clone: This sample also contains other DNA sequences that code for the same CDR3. The CDR3 here is CASSLAGGSTDTQYF. Written as DNA, the CDR3 is TGTGCCAGCAGCTTAGCGGGGGGCAGCACAGATACGCAGTATTTT. The rearrangement uses TRBV7-9 and TRBJ2-3; D might be TRBD1 or TRBD2, each matching 6 bases. V was trimmed by 0 bases and J by 0 bases, leaving 7 bases between them. The germline V gene has CDR1 SEHNR and CDR2 FQNEAQ (reference sequence). CDR3 length: 15 residues. The full variable domain, with the rest looked up from reference TRBV7-9 and TRBJ2-3, is DTGVSQNPRHKITKRGQNVTFRCDPISEHNRLYWYRQTLGQGPEFLTYFQNEAQLEKSRLLSDRFSAERPKGSFSTLEIQRTEQGDSAMYLCASSLAGGSTDTQYFGPGTRLTVL.

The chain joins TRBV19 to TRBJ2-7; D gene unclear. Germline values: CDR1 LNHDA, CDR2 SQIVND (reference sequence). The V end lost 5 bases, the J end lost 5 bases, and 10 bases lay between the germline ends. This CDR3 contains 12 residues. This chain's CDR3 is CASSSSENEQYF. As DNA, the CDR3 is TGTGCCAGTAGTTCTTCGGAGAACGAGCAGTACTTC.

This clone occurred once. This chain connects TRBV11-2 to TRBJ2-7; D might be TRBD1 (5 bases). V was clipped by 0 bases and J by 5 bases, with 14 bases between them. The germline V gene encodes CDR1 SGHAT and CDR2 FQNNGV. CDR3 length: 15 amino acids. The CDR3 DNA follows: TGTGCCAGCAGCTTAGAGGGAAGGCAGGGAAACGAGCAGTACTTC. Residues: CASSLEGRQGNEQYF.

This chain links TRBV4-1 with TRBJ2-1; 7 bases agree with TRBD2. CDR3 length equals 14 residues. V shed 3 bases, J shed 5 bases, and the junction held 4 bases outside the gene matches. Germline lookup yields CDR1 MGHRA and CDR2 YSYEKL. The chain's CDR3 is CASSHLTSHNEQFF. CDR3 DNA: TGCGCCAGCAGCCACTTGACTAGCCACAATGAGCAGTTCTTC.

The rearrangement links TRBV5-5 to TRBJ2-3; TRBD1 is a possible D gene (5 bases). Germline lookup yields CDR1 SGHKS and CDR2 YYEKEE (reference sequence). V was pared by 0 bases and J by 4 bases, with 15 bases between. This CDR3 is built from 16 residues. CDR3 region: CASSLGQPYGADTQYF. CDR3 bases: TGTGCCAGCAGCTTGGGACAGCCATATGGCGCAGATACGCAGTATTTT. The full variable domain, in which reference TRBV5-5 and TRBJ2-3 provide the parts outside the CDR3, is DAGVTQSPTHLIKTRGQQVTLRCSPISGHKSVSWYQQVLGQGPQFIFQYYEKEERGRGNFPDRFSARQFPNYSSELNVNALLLGDSALYLCASSLGQPYGADTQYFGPGTRLTVL.